The source of this T cell receptor (beta chain) is a study of cytomegalovirus exposure and HLA in healthy donors. Germline CDR1 and CDR2: MDHEN and SYDVKM. V gave up 5 bases and J gave up 0 bases; unmatched junction bases: 10. CDR3 length: 16 amino acids. Concerning this clone: The antigen remains unidentified.

13 Jbeta primers and 60 Vbeta primers were used for the PCR. Using immunoSEQ multiplex PCR, the repertoire was profiled, and TCRdb retains in-frame clones only, with some absent. The sample carries over 150,000 clones, approximately 75% recorded once. Study-level results: It was reported in a later analysis that an Asian-associated ancestry cluster showed fewer N-insertions than the approximately 700-donor mean. As a later analysis showed, a missense DCLRE1C variant was linked to trimming of TCR beta V- and J-genes.

The receptor was isolated from a man aged 30 to 45 in good health and CMV-seropositive. This sequence joins TRBV28 and TRBJ2-7, with 7 bases that match TRBD2. The specimen sequenced was PBMCs. The CDR3 sequence: CASSTPGRGNSYEQYF. The CDR3 DNA reads TGTGCCAGCAGTACCCCTGGGCGGGGGAACTCCTACGAGCAGTACTTC. Using reference TRBV28 and TRBJ2-7 for the parts outside the CDR3, the full variable domain is DVKVTQSSRYLVKRTGEKVFLECVQDMDHENMFWYRQDPGLGLRLIYFSYDVKMKEKGDIPEGYSVSREKKERFSLILESASTNQTSMYLCASSTPGRGNSYEQYFGPGTRLTVT.